This T cell receptor (beta chain) is drawn from a study of identical twins. The study's findings and limits: Whereas memory repertoires showed no such difference, abundant cord blood beta clonotypes carried fewer insertions. Findings depended on cross-sectional statistics rather than tracking the same donors.

Germline lookup yields CDR1 SGHTA and CDR2 FQGNSA. V was clipped by 5 bases and J by 8 bases; unmatched bases: 8. The CDR3 has 14 amino acids. Remarks on this clonotype: Antigen: not known.

Healthy Caucasians, and only they, were the donors. A universal primer binding site was introduced by template switching. The final cDNA contained unique molecular identifiers. TCRdb recomputed calls from the 5' RACE reads with MiXCR, one row per CDR3 protein. The data contain approximately 620,000 distinct CDR3 sequences, over 8.5% of them singletons. These data were also reused for a study on yellow fever vaccine responses in identical twins.

This receptor was obtained from a woman aged 18-30 years in good health. The material sequenced was PBMCs. The rearrangement joins TRBV7-2 to TRBJ2-4; 8 nucleotides agree with TRBD1. In DNA form, the CDR3 reads TGTGCCAGCAGCAACCTCGGACAGGGTGACATTCAGTACTTC. Translated: CASSNLGQGDIQYF.